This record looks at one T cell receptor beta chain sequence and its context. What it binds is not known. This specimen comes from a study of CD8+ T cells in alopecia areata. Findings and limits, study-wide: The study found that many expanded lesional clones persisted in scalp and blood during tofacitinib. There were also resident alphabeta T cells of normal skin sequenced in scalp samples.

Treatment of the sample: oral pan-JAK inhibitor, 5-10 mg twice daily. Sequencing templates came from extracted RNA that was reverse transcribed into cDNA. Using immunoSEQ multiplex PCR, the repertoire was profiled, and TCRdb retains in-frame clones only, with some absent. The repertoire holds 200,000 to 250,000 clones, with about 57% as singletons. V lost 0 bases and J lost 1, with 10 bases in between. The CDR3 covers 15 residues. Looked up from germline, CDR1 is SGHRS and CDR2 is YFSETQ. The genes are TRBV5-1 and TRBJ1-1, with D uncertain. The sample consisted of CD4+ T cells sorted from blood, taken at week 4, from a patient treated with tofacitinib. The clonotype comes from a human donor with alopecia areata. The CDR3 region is CASSLVGQRNTEAFF. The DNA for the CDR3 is TGCGCCAGCAGCTTGGTAGGGCAGCGGAACACTGAAGCTTTCTTT.